The following is a T cell receptor (beta chain) sequence with its context. Its specificity is not known. Other DNA sequences from this sample encode an identical CDR3 as well. These data originate in a study of T cell responses to AZD1222 COVID-19 vaccine. Overall study results and limits: Two AZD1222 doses significantly raised spike-specific TCR breadth and depth over controls.

With 1 base removed from V and 0 bases from J, the gap between germline ends came to 9 bases. CDR3 length: 16 amino acids. CDR1 is LGHNA, CDR2 YSLEER, per germline. Assay: immunoSEQ multiplex PCR; the TCRdb copy retains only in-frame clones and omits some. The data contain fewer than 200,000 clones, around 88% of them seen just once; the ten biggest clones take up about 0.53%. The sequenced sample was peripheral blood, obtained on day 0 of AZD1222 vaccination. This chain connects TRBV4-3 to TRBJ2-2, with D hard to call. The sequence was collected from an adult in good health. CDR3 amino acids: CASSQGRLANTGELFF. CDR3 nucleotide sequence: TGCGCCAGCAGCCAAGGACGGCTGGCGAACACCGGGGAGCTGTTTTTT.